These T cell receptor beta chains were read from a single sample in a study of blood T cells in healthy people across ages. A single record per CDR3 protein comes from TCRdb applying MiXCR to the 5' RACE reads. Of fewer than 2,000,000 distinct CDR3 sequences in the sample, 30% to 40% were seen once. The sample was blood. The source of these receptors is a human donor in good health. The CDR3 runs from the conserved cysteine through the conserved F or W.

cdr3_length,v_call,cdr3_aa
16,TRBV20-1,CSALGDLGVINQPQHF
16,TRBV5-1,CASSLGGAGTFYEQFF
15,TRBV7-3,CASSLAGGGSAKQFF
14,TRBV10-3,CAIRDPLEEYEQYF
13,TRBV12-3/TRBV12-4,CASSYGLIGVQYF
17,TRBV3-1,CASSQDGTGDLMSGYTF
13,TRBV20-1,CSAMQRNYNEQFF
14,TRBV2,CANNRQGAANEQFF
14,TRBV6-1,CASSVEGASYEQYF
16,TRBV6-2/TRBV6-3,CASSPPRRAATDTQYF
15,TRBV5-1,CASSSAEGTNYGYTF
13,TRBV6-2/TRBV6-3,CASSGQIFYGYTF
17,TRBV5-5,CASSLGRQGAGNQPQHF
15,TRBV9,CASSVGERYQETQYF
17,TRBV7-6,CASSLSSMRLDNEKLFF
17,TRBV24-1,CATSRSAGTPLGGERFF
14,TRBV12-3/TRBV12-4,CASSPFPSYNEQFF
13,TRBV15,CATSRDLRYGYTF
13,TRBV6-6,CASSSRSRNIQYF
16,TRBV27,CASSTLTDLLSYGYTF
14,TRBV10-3,CAIREYTTETEAFF
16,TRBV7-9,CASIWGQTSGANVLTF
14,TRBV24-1,CATRPAGEGSGYTF
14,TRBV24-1,CATSDFASTDTQYF
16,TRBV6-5,CASSRPLAGRYNEQFF
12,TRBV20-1,CSASPSEETQYF
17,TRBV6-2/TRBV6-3,CASSYGGLVGYHSPLHF
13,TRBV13,CASSPTAADTQYF
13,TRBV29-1,CSGGDRTYNEQFF
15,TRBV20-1,CSATKHQGLGETQYF
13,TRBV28,CASRGQGGYEQFF
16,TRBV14,CASSQEGQGFPGELFF
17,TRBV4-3,CASSQEPIGGTYNEQFF
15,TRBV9,CASSVAQGGNTEAFF
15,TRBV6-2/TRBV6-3,CASSRQGTGAYEQYF
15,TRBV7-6,CASSLGRSANYGYTF
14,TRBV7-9,CASSPNRGSEEQYF
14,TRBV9,CASSVVAVTYEQYF
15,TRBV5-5,CASSWLGGSYNEQFF
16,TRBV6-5,CASSYFGHSGANVLTF
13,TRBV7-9,CASSPRIVGTQYF
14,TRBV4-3,CASSQEPTDNEQFF
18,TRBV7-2,CASSLAPLAGGITYEQYF
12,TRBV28,CASSFGTEGYTF
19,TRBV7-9,CASSSPSGDRGLFADTQYF
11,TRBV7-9,CGVGSGYEQYF
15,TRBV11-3,CASSTRPAGAAEQFF
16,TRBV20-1,CSAKGLVMGPTDTQYF
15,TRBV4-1,CASSPPGRGNSPLHF